This is a list of T cell receptor beta chains from one sample in a study of T cell changes during pregnancy in multiple sclerosis. TCRdb's table, derived via immunoSEQ multiplex PCR, lists solely in-frame clones and lacks some. The table lists about 39,000 clones, approximately 94% of them singletons. The specimen was peripheral blood, collected in the third trimester of pregnancy. Receptor source: a female donor with multiple sclerosis, enrolled in a pregnancy study. The CDR3 runs from the conserved cysteine through the conserved F or W. A D gene is named only where the DNA matches it firmly. Where a row states a size, it is once, few, many or the class of an expanded clone; other rows omit it.

once TRBD1 TRBJ1-1 TRBV4-3 CASSQRTGGTEAFF TGCGCCAGCAGCCAAAGGACAGGGGGCACTGAAGCTTTCTTT
- - TRBJ2-7 TRBV6-1 CASKHGQSHEQYF TGTGCCAGCAAACACGGACAGTCCCACGAGCAGTACTTC
- - TRBJ2-1 TRBV19 CASSTSAYNEQFF TGTGCCAGTAGTACTTCTGCCTACAATGAGCAGTTCTTC
- TRBD2 TRBJ2-7 TRBV9 CASSVGVAGGYEQYF TGTGCCAGCAGCGTAGGAGTAGCGGGGGGCTACGAGCAGTACTTC
- TRBD2 TRBJ2-5 TRBV2 CATDGGQETQYF TGTGCCACCGACGGGGGGCAAGAGACCCAGTACTTC
- - TRBJ2-2 TRBV9 CASSVSAGELFF TGTGCCAGCAGCGTCTCAGCCGGGGAGCTGTTTTTT
- - TRBJ1-4 TRBV28 CASMTATNEKLFF TGTGCCAGCATGACTGCAACTAATGAAAAACTGTTTTTT
- - TRBJ1-1 TRBV5-6 CASSLSITRGTEAFF TGTGCCAGCAGCTTGTCAATCACAAGGGGCACTGAAGCTTTCTTT
- - TRBJ2-5 TRBV27 CASSSKIQETQYF TGTGCCAGCAGTTCTAAGATCCAAGAGACCCAGTACTTC
- - TRBJ2-2 TRBV11-2 CASSLVAGAITGELFF TGTGCCAGCAGCTTAGTGGCGGGGGCCATCACCGGGGAGCTGTTTTTT
- TRBD2 TRBJ2-7 TRBV5-6 CASSPIAGGGYEQYF TGTGCCAGCAGCCCTATAGCGGGAGGGGGCTACGAGCAGTACTTC
- - TRBJ1-5 TRBV11-1 CASSSSRGGENQPQHF TGTGCCAGCAGCTCTAGCCGGGGGGGGGAGAATCAGCCCCAGCATTTT
- - TRBJ2-1 TRBV27 CASSLPRGEQFF TGTGCCAGCAGTTTACCCAGGGGTGAGCAGTTCTTC
- - TRBJ2-3 TRBV5-6 CASSRDFTDTQYF TGTGCCAGCAGCAGGGACTTTACAGATACGCAGTATTTT
- TRBD1 TRBJ2-5 TRBV28 CASSYDWGTGTGEGETQYF TGTGCCAGCAGTTACGATTGGGGGACCGGGACAGGGGAGGGGGAGACCCAGTACTTC
- TRBD1 TRBJ1-4 TRBV30 CAWSAGTGVGKLFF TGTGCCTGGAGCGCCGGGACAGGGGTCGGAAAACTGTTTTTT
once - TRBJ2-3 TRBV7-2 CASTLGGPGGARADTQYF TGTGCCAGCACCCTGGGGGGTCCGGGGGGCGCGAGAGCAGATACGCAGTATTTT
once - TRBJ1-1 TRBV5-1 CASSLENRANTEAFF TGCGCCAGCAGCTTGGAAAACAGGGCGAACACTGAAGCTTTCTTT
- TRBD1 TRBJ1-4 TRBV5-6 CASSRDSNNEKLFF TGTGCCAGCAGCCGGGACAGCAATAATGAAAAACTGTTTTTT
- - TRBJ2-3 TRBV5-8 CASSPDQASTDTQYF TGTGCCAGCAGCCCCGACCAGGCGAGCACAGATACGCAGTATTTT
- - TRBJ2-7 TRBV30 CAWSNLWARSYEQYF TGTGCCTGGAGCAACCTATGGGCCAGATCATACGAGCAGTACTTC
- TRBD1 TRBJ2-1 TRBV10-3 CAISGDRDSNEQFF TGTGCCATCAGTGGGGACCGGGACAGCAATGAGCAGTTCTTC
- TRBD2 TRBJ2-1 TRBV9 CASSVEAGGLPSSYNEQFF TGTGCCAGCAGCGTAGAGGCGGGAGGACTACCGAGCTCCTACAATGAGCAGTTCTTC
- - TRBJ2-7 TRBV7-9 CASSLTEEVNYEQYF TGTGCCAGCAGCTTAACCGAGGAAGTTAACTACGAGCAGTACTTC
- TRBD2 TRBJ2-3 TRBV15 CATSRTSGLGDTQYF TGTGCCACCAGCAGGACTAGCGGGCTAGGCGATACGCAGTATTTT
- TRBD1 TRBJ2-3 TRBV27 CASSTDRVGADTQYF TGTGCCAGCAGTACTGACAGGGTGGGCGCAGATACGCAGTATTTT